Below are 25 T cell receptor beta chains sequenced from a single sample in a study of T cell changes during pregnancy in multiple sclerosis (dated by TCRdb to the late 2010s). The library was obtained by the immunoSEQ multiplex PCR assay. This is the immuneACCESS table as TCRdb keeps it, with only in-frame sequences that have V and J called. A part of the clones is gone; compared with another copy, unresolved V genes explain less than half, and the rest is unexplained. Recorded for this sample are some 55,000 clones; more than 85% of them occurred a single time. The ten most abundant clones make up 1% to 1.5% of the sample. The sequences come from peripheral blood, collected after pregnancy. All receptors derive from a female donor in good health, enrolled as a control in a pregnancy study.

A single count supports this clone. The V gene is TRBV10-2, the J gene TRBJ2-3; the D gene is possibly TRBD1 (5 bases). Trimming cost V 4 bases and J 1 base, with 6 bases left between them. CDR1 WSHSY and CDR2 SAAADI come from the germline V gene. The CDR3 totals 13 residues. CDR3 coding DNA: TGCGCCAGCAGTGGGGGCCGCACAGATACGCAGTATTTT. This gives the protein CASSGGRTDTQYF.

This chain joins TRBV7-2 and TRBJ1-1; 11 nucleotides match TRBD1. V lost 4 bases, J lost 3 bases, and 7 bases stayed unmatched. Germline CDR1 and CDR2: SGHTA and FQGNSA. The CDR3 contains 16 residues. The CDR3 loop is CASSSLWTGGYTEAFF. Here the CDR3 DNA reads TGTGCCAGCAGCTCCCTTTGGACAGGGGGCTACACTGAAGCTTTCTTT.

The J gene is TRBJ2-3, the V gene TRBV28; 10 nucleotides align to TRBD2. Germline V gene data show CDR1 as MDHEN and CDR2 as SYDVKM. The V segment lost 6 bases and the J segment 13 bases; nucleotides outside the gene matches: 4. This CDR3 is built from 11 residues. The CDR3 protein is CASRGSGGEYF. CDR3 in DNA: TGTGCCAGCAGAGGGAGCGGGGGGGAGTATTTT. Based on the CDR3 plus reference TRBV28 and TRBJ2-3, the full variable domain is DVKVTQSSRYLVKRTGEKVFLECVQDMDHENMFWYRQDPGLGLRLIYFSYDVKMKEKGDIPEGYSVSREKKERFSLILESASTNQTSMYLCASRGSGGEYFGPGTRLTVL.

The V call is TRBV5-4, the J call TRBJ2-7; the match to TRBD2 covers 7 bases. The V gene end was trimmed by 1 base and the J gene end by 3 bases; junction bases not matched to a gene: 1. Germline assignment: CDR1 SGHNT and CDR2 YYREEE (reference sequence). The CDR3 has 13 residues. The CDR3 loop reads CASSLSGNYEQYF. DNA of the CDR3: TGTGCCAGCAGCTTGAGCGGGAACTACGAGCAGTACTTC.

This clone was seen only once. The gene calls are TRBV7-9 and TRBJ1-6; 10 positions agree with TRBD1. V was clipped by 3 bases and J by 8 bases; unmatched bases: 7. This CDR3 spans 16 amino acids. Germline-derived CDR1 and CDR2 are SEHNR and FQNEAQ (reference sequence). DNA of the CDR3: TGTGCCAGCAGCTTTTATATTGGGACAGGGGATTCACCCCTCCACTTT. It is translated as CASSFYIGTGDSPLHF.

The gene calls are TRBV6-1 and TRBJ1-5, with TRBD1 matching over 8 bases. V dropped 2 bases and J dropped 9; count of bases not matched to a gene: 9. Germline lookup yields CDR1 MNHNS and CDR2 SASEGT. The CDR3 is 15 amino acids. For the CDR3, the DNA is TGTGCCAGCAGTGAACTTTCGGGACAGGAGCCGCCCCAGCATTTT. This encodes CASSELSGQEPPQHF.

With regard to this clone: A junction boundary mismatches the germline segment, possibly from a read error. The V call is TRBV10-3, the J call TRBJ2-1; weak D call: TRBD2 (5 bases). From germline, CDR1 is ENHRY and CDR2 SYGVKD. The CDR3 totals 21 residues. The DNA of the CDR3 is TGTGCCATCCGTGAGACCGGGTCGTCCGTCCGGGAAGGCGTATCCTACAATGAGCAGTTCTTC. Its translation: CAIRETGSSVREGVSYNEQFF.

The rearrangement joins TRBV6-5 to TRBJ2-1, with a tentative D call TRBD1 (6 bases). Germline CDR1 MNHEY, CDR2 SVGAGI. Trimming shortened V by 5 bases and J by 0 bases, and 11 bases separated the two germline ends. CDR3 length: 15 residues. The DNA of the CDR3 is TGTGCCAGCAGTCCGGACAGAGACTCCTACAATGAGCAGTTCTTC. As protein: CASSPDRDSYNEQFF.

The gene calls are TRBV11-3 and TRBJ2-2, with TRBD2 matching 12 bases. The CDR3 is made up of 16 amino acids. With V trimmed by 5 bases and J by 5 bases, 6 bases remained unmatched. The germline CDR1 and CDR2 sequences are SGHNT and YENEEA. CDR3 nucleotide sequence: TGTGCCAGCAGCGCCCTAGCGGGAGGGAGGACCGGGGAGCTGTTTTTT. Its protein product is CASSALAGGRTGELFF.

V usage is TRBV7-9 and J usage is TRBJ1-2, with a tentative D call TRBD1 (6 bases). Germline lookup yields CDR1 SEHNR and CDR2 FQNEAQ (reference sequence). With 3 bases removed from V and 2 bases from J, the gap between germline ends came to 10 bases. CDR3 length equals 14 residues. For the CDR3, the DNA is TGTGCCAGCAGCTTTTGGGGGGGCAACTATGGCTACACCTTC. Residues: CASSFWGGNYGYTF.

The chain couples TRBV19 to TRBJ1-6, with D unclear. Germline CDR1 and CDR2: LNHDA and SQIVND (reference sequence). The CDR3 is 14 residues long. Between the trimmed V and J ends, which lost 6 bases and 10 bases, there was a span of 16 bases. The CDR3 is CASRLGVTPSPLHF. DNA for the CDR3: TGTGCCAGTAGACTCGGTGTTACTCCATCACCCCTCCACTTT.

The gene calls are TRBV7-9 and TRBJ1-2, with D maybe TRBD1 (5 bases). V lost 1 base and J 3 bases, leaving 9 bases between the germline ends. The CDR3 is made up of 14 amino acids. Germline CDR1 reads SEHNR; CDR2 reads FQNEAQ (reference sequence). This chain's CDR3 is CASSLGGQDYGYTF. For the CDR3, the DNA is TGTGCCAGCAGCTTAGGGGGCCAGGACTATGGCTACACCTTC. Full variable domain (rest looked up from reference TRBV7-9 and TRBJ1-2): DTGVSQNPRHKITKRGQNVTFRCDPISEHNRLYWYRQTLGQGPEFLTYFQNEAQLEKSRLLSDRFSAERPKGSFSTLEIQRTEQGDSAMYLCASSLGGQDYGYTFGSGTRLTVV.

The V call is TRBV7-6, the J call TRBJ2-2, with 7 bases lining up with TRBD1. Germline lookup yields CDR1 SGHVS and CDR2 FNYEAQ. The CDR3 runs 15 residues. V was clipped by 5 bases and J by 3 bases; unmatched bases: 6. The CDR3 reads CASSAYRGYTGELFF. The CDR3 region has the DNA TGTGCCAGCAGCGCCTACAGGGGATACACCGGGGAGCTGTTTTTT. Complete variable domain (other parts from reference TRBV7-6 and TRBJ2-2): GAGVSQSPRYKVTKRGQDVALRCDPISGHVSLYWYRQALGQGPEFLTYFNYEAQQDKSGLPNDRFSAERPEGSISTLTIQRTEQRDSAMYRCASSAYRGYTGELFFGEGSRLTVL.

V and J are TRBV30 and TRBJ1-2, with unresolved D. The germline V and J ends were trimmed by 0 bases and 6 bases, with 11 bases remaining between them. Germline CDR1 is GTSNPN and CDR2 is SVGIG (reference sequence). CDR3 length: 13 residues. The CDR3 region is CAWSVPQIDGYTF. CDR3 coding DNA: TGTGCCTGGAGTGTACCACAAATCGATGGCTACACCTTC.

This clone is a singleton in its sample. V gene TRBV27 combines with J gene TRBJ2-2; TRBD2 aligns across 9 bases. Germline loops: CDR1 MNHEY, CDR2 SMNVEV (reference sequence). Trimming took 0 bases from V and 3 from J; bases not matched to a gene: 5. The CDR3 loop spans 17 amino acids. This CDR3 is CASSLSGGRADTGELFF. In DNA form, the CDR3 reads TGTGCCAGCAGTTTATCGGGCGGGAGGGCCGACACCGGGGAGCTGTTTTTT.

The V call is TRBV27, the J call TRBJ2-1; 11 bases line up with TRBD2. V was pared by 1 base and J by 0 bases, with 8 bases of the junction left unmatched. From germline, CDR1 is MNHEY and CDR2 SMNVEV (reference sequence). The CDR3 length is 19 residues. The CDR3 coding sequence is TGTGCCAGCAGTTTATGGGGGACTAGCGGTCTTAGCTCCTACAATGAGCAGTTCTTC. Translation: CASSLWGTSGLSSYNEQFF.

The chain carries TRBV6-4 and TRBJ2-2; tentatively, D is TRBD1 (7 bases). Deletions cut 0 bases from V and 4 bases from J, with 12 bases between. CDR3 length: 16 amino acids. The germline CDR1 and CDR2 sequences are MRHNA and SNTAGT. CDR3 loop: CASSDSQGGTTGELFF. CDR3 DNA sequence: TGTGCCAGCAGTGACTCCCAGGGGGGAACCACCGGGGAGCTGTTTTTT.

CDR3 sequence (DNA): TGTGCCAGCAGTTTCTTACGTGACTCCCGCCGTGGGCAGTATTTT. Protein product: CASSFLRDSRRGQYF. The chain uses TRBV28 and TRBJ2-3; D gene ambiguous. V lost 3 bases to trimming and J lost 11 bases, with 21 bases between them. From germline, CDR1 is MDHEN and CDR2 SYDVKM. This CDR3 contains 15 residues.

This clone was seen a single time. The chain has TRBV9 and TRBJ2-2; D not certain. Trimming stripped 4 bases from V and 1 base from J, with 11 bases between. This CDR3 has 15 residues. Per germline, CDR1 SGDLS and CDR2 YYNGEE. The CDR3: CASSTFLWNTGELFF. For the CDR3, the DNA is TGTGCCAGCAGCACTTTCTTATGGAACACCGGGGAGCTGTTTTTT. Full variable domain (missing parts from reference TRBV9 and TRBJ2-2): DSGVTQTPKHLITATGQRVTLRCSPRSGDLSVYWYQQSLDQGLQFLIQYYNGEERAKGNILERFSAQQFPDLHSELNLSSLELGDSALYFCASSTFLWNTGELFFGEGSRLTVL.

CDR3 sequence: CASSQQGEAFF. DNA of the CDR3: TGTGCCAGCAGCCAACAGGGTGAAGCTTTCTTT. This chain joins TRBV14 and TRBJ1-1; maybe TRBD1 (5 bases). The CDR3 extends over 11 amino acids. Germline V gene sequence: CDR1 SGHDN, CDR2 FVKESK. V was trimmed by 2 bases and J by 7 bases, leaving 5 bases between them.

This chain joins TRBV12-5 and TRBJ1-2, with 10 bases matching TRBD1. The CDR3 runs 14 residues. Germline CDR1 LGHNT, CDR2 FRNRAP. Trimming took 1 base from V and 7 from J; bases not matched to a gene: 3. CDR3 protein: CASGLGRDRGGYTF. DNA of the CDR3: TGTGCTAGTGGTTTGGGCCGGGACAGGGGTGGCTACACCTTC. The full variable domain, rest sourced from reference TRBV12-5 and TRBJ1-2, is DARVTQTPRHKVTEMGQEVTMRCQPILGHNTVFWYRQTMMQGLELLAYFRNRAPLDDSGMPKDRFSAEMPDATLATLKIQPSEPRDSAVYFCASGLGRDRGGYTFGSGTRLTVV.

The J gene is TRBJ2-2, the V gene TRBV2, with D perhaps TRBD2 (5 bases). Germline assignment: CDR1 SNHLY and CDR2 FYNNEI. V shed 5 bases and J shed 7 bases, with 20 bases lying between them. The CDR3 length is 16 residues. The CDR3 DNA reads TGTGCCAGCAGTTTTTACCCCTCGGAGGCCAACGGGGAGCTGTTTTTT. Its protein is CASSFYPSEANGELFF.

The chain recombines TRBV14 with TRBJ2-1; TRBD2 is a possible D gene (6 bases). Germline V gene sequence: CDR1 SGHDN, CDR2 FVKESK. V lost 3 bases and J 6 bases, leaving 18 bases between the germline ends. The CDR3 totals 16 residues. CDR3 nucleotide sequence: TGTGCCAGCAGCCATGGGGGGATTAAACTACGCAATGAGCAGTTCTTC. This translates into CASSHGGIKLRNEQFF.

The chain links TRBV5-1 to TRBJ2-3, with D unclear. This CDR3 spans 12 amino acids. Germline values: CDR1 SGHRS, CDR2 YFSETQ. The germline V and J ends were trimmed by 4 bases and 0 bases, with 3 bases remaining between them. The DNA for the CDR3 is TGCGCCAGCAGCCTAAGCACAGATACGCAGTATTTT. Translating it yields CASSLSTDTQYF. Complete variable domain (other parts from reference TRBV5-1 and TRBJ2-3): KAGVTQTPRYLIKTRGQQVTLSCSPISGHRSVSWYQQTPGQGLQFLFEYFSETQRNKGNFPGRFSGRQFSNSRSEMNVSTLELGDSALYLCASSLSTDTQYFGPGTRLTVL.

The V and J genes are TRBV5-4 and TRBJ2-1; 7 bases are shared with TRBD2. J was trimmed by 10 bases and V by 0 bases; bases with no gene match: 4. The germline V gene has CDR1 SGHNT and CDR2 YYREEE (reference sequence). The CDR3 is 13 amino acids. The CDR3 loop reads CASSLDGGGEQFF. Written as DNA, the CDR3 is TGTGCCAGCAGCTTGGATGGGGGAGGGGAGCAGTTCTTC.